The present T cell receptor beta chain was sequenced within a study of cytomegalovirus exposure and HLA in healthy donors. General study findings and limits: Later analysis demonstrated an association between a missense DCLRE1C variant and TCR beta V- and J-gene trimming. Presence/absence analyses assumed roughly uniform sequencing depth across donors.

Trimming removed 1 base from V and 4 bases from J; junction bases left unmatched: 8. This CDR3 comprises 16 residues. Germline V gives CDR1 SGHAT, CDR2 FQNNGV. In regard to this clone: Its target is unknown.

The study ran its PCR with 60 Vbeta and 13 Jbeta primers. Sequenced by immunoSEQ multiplex PCR; TCRdb stores in-frame clones only, minus some. The sample contains approximately 180,000 clones, about four fifths of which appear only once. V is TRBV11-2 and J is TRBJ2-7; TRBD1 matches 9 bases. The receptor was isolated from a man in his late teens or twenties in good health and CMV-seronegative. Source material: PBMCs. DNA of the CDR3: TGTGCCAGCAGCTTAGGCGGGACAGGGACCCGATACGAGCAGTACTTC. The encoded protein is CASSLGGTGTRYEQYF.